A selection of T cell receptor beta chains follows, all from one sample in a study of cytomegalovirus exposure and HLA in healthy donors. This table comes from immunoSEQ multiplex PCR, and its TCRdb copy is limited to in-frame clones, with some not included. The table lists about 190,000 clones, 70% to 80% of them singletons. The sample was PBMCs. All receptors come from a woman aged 45-65 years in good health and CMV-seronegative. CDR3s include the opening cysteine and the closing phenylalanine or tryptophan. A D gene is named only where the DNA matches it firmly. Clone size is stated in some rows and not others, as once, few, many or a class when expanded.

>TRBD2|TRBV19|TRBJ2-3|20|-
CASSAWGSRLAGGRTDTQYF
TGTGCCAGTAGTGCTTGGGGATCGCGACTAGCGGGGGGCCGCACAGATACGCAGTATTTT
>-|TRBV4-3|TRBJ2-1|12|-
CASSQSKNEQFF
TGCGCCAGCAGCCAATCAAAAAATGAGCAGTTCTTC
>TRBD1|TRBV19|TRBJ1-1|14|few
CASSRDRVNTEAFF
TGTGCCAGTAGTAGGGACAGGGTGAACACTGAAGCTTTCTTT
>-|TRBV6-5|TRBJ2-7|15|few
CASSYGGRASYEQYF
TGTGCCAGCAGTTACGGTGGCAGGGCATCCTACGAGCAGTACTTC
>TRBD1|TRBV7-9|TRBJ2-1|16|-
CASSSRDRGPYNEQFF
TGTGCCAGCAGCTCCCGGGACAGGGGACCCTACAATGAGCAGTTCTTC
>TRBD1|TRBV5-1|TRBJ2-1|16|-
CASSLAGGGATNEQFF
TGCGCCAGCAGCTTGGCAGGGGGCGGGGCGACCAATGAGCAGTTCTTC
>-|TRBV6-5|TRBJ1-2|15|few
CASRSSESGDYGYTF
TGTGCCAGCAGGTCCAGTGAGTCCGGGGACTATGGCTACACCTTC
>-|TRBV2|TRBJ1-1|13|-
CASRTSPNTEAFF
TGTGCCAGCAGAACAAGTCCGAACACTGAAGCTTTCTTT
>-|TRBV18|TRBJ1-5|18|few
CASSPTLLQGRDNQPQHF
TGTGCCAGCTCACCAACTCTCCTTCAGGGGAGGGACAATCAGCCCCAGCATTTT
>TRBD2|TRBV5-4|TRBJ2-3|17|-
CASSKGLAGEYGDTQYF
TGTGCCAGCAGCAAGGGACTAGCGGGAGAATACGGAGATACGCAGTATTTT
>TRBD1|TRBV9|TRBJ1-2|13|-
CAGSAGGADGYTF
TGTGCCGGCAGCGCAGGGGGCGCAGATGGCTACACCTTC
>TRBD2|TRBV9|TRBJ2-1|17|-
CASSVGLAGGLYNEQFF
TGTGCCAGCAGCGTAGGCTTAGCGGGGGGTCTCTACAATGAGCAGTTCTTC
>TRBD2|TRBV30|TRBJ2-1|15|-
CAWSPAGTSYNEQFF
TGTGCCTGGAGTCCAGCCGGGACTAGCTACAATGAGCAGTTCTTC
>-|TRBV15|TRBJ2-3|15|-
CATRPFEGSTDTQYF
TGTGCCACCAGACCTTTTGAGGGAAGCACAGATACGCAGTATTTT
>-|TRBV10-2|TRBJ2-7|13|few
CASSESAGYEQYF
TGCGCCAGCAGTGAGTCGGCGGGCTACGAGCAGTACTTC
>TRBD2|TRBV6-5|TRBJ2-2|15|-
CASSFGLADTGELFF
TGTGCCAGCAGCTTCGGACTAGCGGACACCGGGGAGCTGTTTTTT
>TRBD1|TRBV5-1|TRBJ2-2|15|-
CASSSRTGLAGELFF
TGCGCCAGCAGCTCCAGGACAGGGTTGGCCGGGGAGCTGTTTTTT
>-|TRBV10-3|TRBJ1-2|17|-
CAISESESTGVWNGYTF
TGTGCCATCAGTGAGTCAGAGAGTACAGGAGTCTGGAATGGCTACACCTTC